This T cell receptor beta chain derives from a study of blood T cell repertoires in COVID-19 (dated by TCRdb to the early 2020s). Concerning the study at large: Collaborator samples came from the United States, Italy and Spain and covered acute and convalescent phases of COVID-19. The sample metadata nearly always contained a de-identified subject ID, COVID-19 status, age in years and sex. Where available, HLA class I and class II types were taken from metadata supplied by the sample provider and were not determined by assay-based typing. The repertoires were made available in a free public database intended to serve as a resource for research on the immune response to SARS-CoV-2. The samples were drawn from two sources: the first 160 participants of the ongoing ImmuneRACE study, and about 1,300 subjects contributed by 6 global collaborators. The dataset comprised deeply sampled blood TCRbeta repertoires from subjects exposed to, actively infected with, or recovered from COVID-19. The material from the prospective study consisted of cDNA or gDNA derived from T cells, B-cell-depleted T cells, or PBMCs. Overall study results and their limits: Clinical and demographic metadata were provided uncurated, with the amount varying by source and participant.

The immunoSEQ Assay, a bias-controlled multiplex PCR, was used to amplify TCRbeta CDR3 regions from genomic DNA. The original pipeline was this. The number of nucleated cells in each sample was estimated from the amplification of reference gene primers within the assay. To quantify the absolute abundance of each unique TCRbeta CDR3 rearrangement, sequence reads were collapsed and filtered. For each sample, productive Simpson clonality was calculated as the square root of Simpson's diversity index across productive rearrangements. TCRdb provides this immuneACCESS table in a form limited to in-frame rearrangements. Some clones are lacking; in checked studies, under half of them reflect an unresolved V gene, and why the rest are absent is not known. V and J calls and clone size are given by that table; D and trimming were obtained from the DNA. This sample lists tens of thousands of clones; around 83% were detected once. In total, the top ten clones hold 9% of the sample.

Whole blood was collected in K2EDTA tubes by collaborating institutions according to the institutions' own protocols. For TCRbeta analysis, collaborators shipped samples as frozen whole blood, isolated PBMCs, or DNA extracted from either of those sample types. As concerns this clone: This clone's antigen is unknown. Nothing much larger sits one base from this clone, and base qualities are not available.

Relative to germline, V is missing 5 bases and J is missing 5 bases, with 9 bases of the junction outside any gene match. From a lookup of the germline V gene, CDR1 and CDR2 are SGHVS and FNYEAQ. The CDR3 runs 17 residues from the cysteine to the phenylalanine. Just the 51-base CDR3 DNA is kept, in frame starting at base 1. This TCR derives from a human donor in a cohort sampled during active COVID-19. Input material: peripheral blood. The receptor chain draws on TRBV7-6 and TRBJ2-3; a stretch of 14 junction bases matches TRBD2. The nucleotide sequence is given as TGTGCCAGCAGCCTCAGCGGGACTAGCGGGGGAGTAGATACGCAGTATTTT. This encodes CASSLSGTSGGVDTQYF. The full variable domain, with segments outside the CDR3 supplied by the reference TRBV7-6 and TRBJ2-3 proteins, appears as GAGVSQSPRYKVTKRGQDVALRCDPISGHVSLYWYRQALGQGPEFLTYFNYEAQQDKSGLPNDRFSAERPEGSISTLTIQRTEQRDSAMYRCASSLSGTSGGVDTQYFGPGTRLTVL.